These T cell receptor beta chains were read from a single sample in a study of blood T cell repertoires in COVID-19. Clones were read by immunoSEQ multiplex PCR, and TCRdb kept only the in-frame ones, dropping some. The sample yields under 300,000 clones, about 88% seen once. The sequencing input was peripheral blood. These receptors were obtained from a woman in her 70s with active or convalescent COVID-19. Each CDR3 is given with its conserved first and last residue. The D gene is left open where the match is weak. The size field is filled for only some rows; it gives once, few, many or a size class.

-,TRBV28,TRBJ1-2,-,CASSVTGTWRDGYTF,TGTGCCAGCAGTGTAACCGGGACATGGCGGGATGGCTACACCTTC
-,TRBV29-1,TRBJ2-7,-,CSVVTAFRSYEQYF,TGCAGCGTTGTAACAGCTTTTCGCTCCTACGAGCAGTACTTC
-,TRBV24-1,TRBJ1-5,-,CATSGGGPNQPQHF,TGTGCCACCAGTGGCGGGGGACCTAATCAGCCCCAGCATTTT
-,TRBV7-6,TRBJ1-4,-,CASSGTPNEKLFF,TGTGCCAGCTCCGGGACACCAAATGAAAAACTGTTTTTT
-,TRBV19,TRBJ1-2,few,CASSTPQIRGYGYTF,TGTGCCAGTAGTACTCCTCAAATTCGGGGCTATGGCTACACCTTC
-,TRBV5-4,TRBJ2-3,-,CASSPAGRYTDTQYF,TGTGCCAGCAGCCCTGCGGGTCGATACACAGATACGCAGTATTTT
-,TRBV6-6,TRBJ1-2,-,CASSYGSGEDGYTF,TGTGCCAGCAGTTACGGGTCGGGGGAGGATGGCTACACCTTC
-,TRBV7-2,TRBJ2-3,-,CASSLRHSADTQYF,TGTGCCAGCAGCTTAAGGCATAGCGCAGATACGCAGTATTTT
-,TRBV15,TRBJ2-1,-,CATSKQGPLYNEQFF,TGTGCCACCAGCAAACAGGGCCCCTTATACAATGAGCAGTTCTTC
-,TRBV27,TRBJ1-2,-,CASSPRPGSPRGYTF,TGTGCCAGCAGTCCACGCCCGGGGTCTCCCCGTGGCTACACCTTC
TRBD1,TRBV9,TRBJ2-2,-,CASSSGTVNTGELFF,TGTGCCAGCAGCTCCGGGACAGTAAACACCGGGGAGCTGTTTTTT
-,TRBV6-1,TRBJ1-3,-,CASSETGLLHSGNTIYF,TGTGCCAGCAGTGAAACAGGCCTCCTCCACTCTGGAAACACCATATATTTT
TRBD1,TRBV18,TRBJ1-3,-,CASRDRADGNTIYF,TGTGCCAGCCGCGACAGGGCTGATGGAAACACCATATATTTT
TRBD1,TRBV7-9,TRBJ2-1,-,CASSPTGQGARNEQFF,TGTGCCAGCAGCCCGACAGGACAGGGGGCTAGGAATGAGCAGTTCTTC
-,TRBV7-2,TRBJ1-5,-,CASSLTGLSNQPQHF,TGTGCCAGCAGCTTAACTGGGCTGAGCAATCAGCCCCAGCATTTT
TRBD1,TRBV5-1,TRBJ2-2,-,CASSPGQGKGKLFF,TGCGCCAGCAGCCCGGGACAGGGGAAGGGGAAGCTGTTTTTT
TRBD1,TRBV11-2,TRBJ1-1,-,CASSAQTGITEAFF,TGTGCCAGCAGCGCACAGACAGGGATCACTGAAGCTTTCTTT
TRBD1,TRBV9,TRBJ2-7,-,CASSSGQGPYEQYF,TGTGCCAGCAGCAGCGGACAGGGCCCCTACGAGCAGTACTTC
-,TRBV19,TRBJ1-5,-,CASSGTAYSNQPQHF,TGTGCCAGTAGCGGAACAGCTTATAGCAATCAGCCCCAGCATTTT
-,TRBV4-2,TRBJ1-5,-,CASSQVGDSNQPQHF,TGTGCCAGCAGCCAGGTCGGAGATAGCAATCAGCCCCAGCATTTT
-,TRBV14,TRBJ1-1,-,CASSLTGAEAFF,TGTGCCAGCAGCCTGACAGGAGCTGAAGCTTTCTTT
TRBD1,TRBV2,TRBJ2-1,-,CASSPRGAGGEQFF,TGTGCCAGCAGTCCGAGGGGAGCAGGGGGTGAGCAGTTCTTC
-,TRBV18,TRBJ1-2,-,CASSPAAGGNYGYTF,TGTGCCAGCTCACCAGCGGCCGGGGGGAACTATGGCTACACCTTC
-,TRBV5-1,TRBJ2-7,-,CASSFYEQGIYEQYF,TGCGCCAGCAGCTTCTATGAACAGGGCATCTACGAGCAGTACTTC
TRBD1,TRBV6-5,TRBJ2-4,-,CASSPSTGGINIQYF,TGTGCCAGCAGTCCTTCGACAGGGGGCATAAACATTCAGTACTTC
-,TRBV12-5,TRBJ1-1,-,CASGYGSQGLARNEAFF,TGTGCTAGTGGTTACGGGTCGCAGGGTTTGGCCCGAAATGAAGCTTTCTTT
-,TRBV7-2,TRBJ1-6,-,CASSFSPSDSPLHF,TGTGCCAGCAGCTTTAGCCCCTCGGATTCACCCCTCCACTTT
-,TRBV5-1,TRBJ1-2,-,CASSPTGNYGYTF,TGCGCCAGCAGTCCTACAGGGAACTATGGCTACACCTTC
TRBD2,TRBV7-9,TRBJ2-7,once,CASSPSGVSYEQYF,TGTGCCAGCAGCCCTAGCGGGGTATCCTACGAGCAGTACTTC
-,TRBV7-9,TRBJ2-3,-,CASSLGTGTLTDTQYF,TGTGCCAGCAGCTTAGGTACGGGAACCCTCACAGATACGCAGTATTTT
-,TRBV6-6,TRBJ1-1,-,CASSYGALMNTEAFF,TGTGCCAGCAGTTACGGGGCACTCATGAACACTGAAGCTTTCTTT
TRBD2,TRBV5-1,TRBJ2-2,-,CASSVTSGGAAGELFF,TGCGCCAGCAGCGTGACTAGCGGGGGGGCCGCCGGGGAGCTGTTTTTT
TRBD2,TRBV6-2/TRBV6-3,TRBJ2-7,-,CASSYSAGRRSGEQYF,TGTGCCAGCAGTTACTCAGCGGGACGGCGTTCGGGGGAGCAGTACTTC
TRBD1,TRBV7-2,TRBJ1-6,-,CASSLDRAYNSPLHF,TGTGCCAGCAGCCTGGACAGGGCATATAATTCACCCCTCCACTTT
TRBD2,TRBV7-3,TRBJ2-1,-,CASSLGHPSLAGGPNEQFF,TGTGCCAGCAGCTTAGGGCACCCTTCACTAGCGGGGGGACCCAATGAGCAGTTCTTC
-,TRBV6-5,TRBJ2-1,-,CASTGGTSSYNEQFF,TGTGCCAGCACTGGAGGCACGAGCTCCTACAATGAGCAGTTCTTC
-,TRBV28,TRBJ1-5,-,CASSSAEQPQHF,TGTGCCAGCAGTTCAGCGGAACAGCCCCAGCATTTT
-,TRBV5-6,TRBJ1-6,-,CASSLGATYNSPLHF,TGTGCCAGCAGCTTGGGGGCAACCTATAATTCACCCCTCCACTTT
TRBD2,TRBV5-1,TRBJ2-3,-,CASSLGAGYTDTQYF,TGCGCCAGCAGCTTGGGAGCGGGGTACACAGATACGCAGTATTTT
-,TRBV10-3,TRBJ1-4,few,CAISGERGEKLFF,TGTGCCATAAGCGGTGAGAGAGGTGAAAAACTGTTTTTT
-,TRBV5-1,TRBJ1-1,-,CASSRATGLMNTEAFF,TGCGCCAGCAGCCGGGCTACAGGGTTGATGAACACTGAAGCTTTCTTT
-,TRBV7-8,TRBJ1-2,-,CASSLGGASGYTF,TGTGCCAGCAGCTTGGGGGGGGCGAGTGGCTACACCTTC
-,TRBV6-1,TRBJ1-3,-,CASSEPWKGKSGNTIYF,TGTGCCAGCAGTGAACCCTGGAAGGGGAAATCAGGAAACACCATATATTTT
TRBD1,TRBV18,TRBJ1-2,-,CASSPRDRPNYGYTF,TGTGCCAGCTCCCCTAGGGACAGACCTAACTATGGCTACACCTTC
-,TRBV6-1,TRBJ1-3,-,CASSEQAGAGNTIYF,TGTGCCAGCAGTGAACAGGCGGGTGCTGGAAACACCATATATTTT
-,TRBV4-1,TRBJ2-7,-,CASMGGAGREQYF,TGCGCCAGCATGGGGGGGGCAGGGCGCGAGCAGTACTTC
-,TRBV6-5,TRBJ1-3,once,CAIGSLWPTGNTIYF,TGTGCCATCGGGAGTCTGTGGCCTACTGGAAACACCATATATTTT
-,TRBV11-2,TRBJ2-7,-,CASSLDYGGEQYF,TGTGCCAGCAGCTTAGATTACGGGGGCGAGCAGTACTTC
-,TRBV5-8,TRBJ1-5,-,CASSRMTGSNQPQHF,TGTGCCAGCAGCCGAATGACAGGTAGCAATCAGCCCCAGCATTTT
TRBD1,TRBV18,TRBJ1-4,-,CASSRDRAATNEKLFF,TGTGCCAGCTCACGAGACAGGGCGGCAACTAATGAAAAACTGTTTTTT
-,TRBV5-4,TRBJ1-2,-,CASSFRGANYGYTF,TGTGCCAGCAGCTTCAGGGGAGCTAACTATGGCTACACCTTC
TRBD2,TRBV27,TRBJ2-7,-,CASRRVGLVAEQYF,TGTGCCAGCAGGCGCGTTGGACTAGTGGCCGAGCAGTACTTC
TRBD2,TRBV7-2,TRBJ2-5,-,CASSFGLAVKETQYF,TGTGCCAGCAGCTTTGGACTAGCGGTAAAAGAGACCCAGTACTTC
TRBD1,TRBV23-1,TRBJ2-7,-,CASSQQDRTGFEQYF,TGCGCCAGCAGTCAACAGGACAGGACAGGGTTCGAGCAGTACTTC
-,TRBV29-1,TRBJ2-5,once,CSVGPRGQETQYF,TGCAGCGTTGGCCCCCGGGGCCAAGAGACCCAGTACTTC